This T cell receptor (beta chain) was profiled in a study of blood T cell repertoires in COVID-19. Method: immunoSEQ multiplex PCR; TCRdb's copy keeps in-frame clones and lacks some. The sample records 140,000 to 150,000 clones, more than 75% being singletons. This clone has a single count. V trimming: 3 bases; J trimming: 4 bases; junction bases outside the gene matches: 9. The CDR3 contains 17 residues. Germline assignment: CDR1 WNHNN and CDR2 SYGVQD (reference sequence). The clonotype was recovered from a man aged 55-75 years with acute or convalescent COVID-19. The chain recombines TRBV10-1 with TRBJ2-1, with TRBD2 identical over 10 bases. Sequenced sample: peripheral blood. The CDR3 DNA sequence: TGCGCCAGCAGTGACCTGAGGACTAGCGGAGCGTACAATGAGCAGTTCTTC. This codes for CASSDLRTSGAYNEQFF.